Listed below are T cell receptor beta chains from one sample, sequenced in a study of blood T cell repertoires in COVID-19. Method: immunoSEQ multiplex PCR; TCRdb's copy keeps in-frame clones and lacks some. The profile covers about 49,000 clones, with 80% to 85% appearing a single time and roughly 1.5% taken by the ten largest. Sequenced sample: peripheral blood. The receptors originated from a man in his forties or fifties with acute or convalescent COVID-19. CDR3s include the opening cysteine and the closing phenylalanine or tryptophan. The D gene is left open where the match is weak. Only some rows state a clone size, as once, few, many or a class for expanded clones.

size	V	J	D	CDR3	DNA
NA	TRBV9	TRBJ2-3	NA	CASSEGDRSDTQYF	TGTGCCAGCAGCGAAGGGGATCGGTCGGATACGCAGTATTTT
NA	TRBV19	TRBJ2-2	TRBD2	CASSAPLGRGSTGELFF	TGTGCCAGTAGTGCGCCCCTCGGGAGGGGGTCCACCGGGGAGCTGTTTTTT
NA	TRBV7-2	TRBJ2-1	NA	CASNGGSFYNEQFF	TGTGCCAGCAACGGAGGGAGTTTCTACAATGAGCAGTTCTTC
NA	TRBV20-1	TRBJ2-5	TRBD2	CSASWRGGPPKETQYF	TGCAGTGCTAGTTGGCGCGGGGGACCCCCCAAAGAGACCCAGTACTTC
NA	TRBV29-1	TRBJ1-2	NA	CSVQQGYGYTF	TGCAGCGTTCAACAGGGCTATGGCTACACCTTC
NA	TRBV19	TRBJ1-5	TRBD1	CASSITTGGSQPQHF	TGTGCCAGTAGTATAACGACAGGGGGCAGCCAGCCCCAGCATTTT
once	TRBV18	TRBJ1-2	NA	CASSLPGGGYTF	TGTGCCAGCTCATTACCGGGAGGTGGCTACACCTTC
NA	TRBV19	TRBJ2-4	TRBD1	CASRPRTGEVDIQYF	TGTGCCAGTCGACCGAGGACAGGGGAGGTGGACATTCAGTACTTC
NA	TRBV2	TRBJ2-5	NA	CASKYRGPQETQYF	TGTGCCAGCAAATACCGGGGTCCCCAAGAGACCCAGTACTTC
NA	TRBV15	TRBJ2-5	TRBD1	CATSSWGQLQETQYF	TGTGCCACCAGCAGCTGGGGACAGCTCCAAGAGACCCAGTACTTC
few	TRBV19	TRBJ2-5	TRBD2	CASSTGGIQETQYF	TGTGCCAGTAGTACGGGGGGGATCCAAGAGACCCAGTACTTC
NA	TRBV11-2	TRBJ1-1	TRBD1	CASSLGQGSEAFF	TGTGCCAGCAGCTTAGGACAGGGATCTGAAGCTTTCTTT
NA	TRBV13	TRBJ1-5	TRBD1	CASSIGTGGAQPQHF	TGTGCCAGCAGCATCGGGACAGGGGGCGCCCAGCCCCAGCATTTT
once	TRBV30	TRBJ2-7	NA	CAWSASQLDEQYF	TGTGCCTGGAGTGCCTCTCAACTGGACGAGCAGTACTTC
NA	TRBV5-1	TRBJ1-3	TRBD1	CASSKRTGADTTGNTIYF	TGCGCCAGCAGCAAGAGGACAGGAGCCGATACGACTGGAAACACCATATATTTT
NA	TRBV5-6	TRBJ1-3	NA	CASSSSGVRTIYF	TGTGCCAGCAGCTCGTCGGGGGTGCGAACCATATATTTT
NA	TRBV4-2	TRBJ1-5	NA	CASSQDPSAGNQPQHF	TGTGCCAGCAGCCAAGATCCCTCCGCGGGTAATCAGCCCCAGCATTTT
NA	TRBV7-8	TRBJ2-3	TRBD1	CASSLRRTGPLKDTQYF	TGTGCCAGCAGCTTACGTAGGACAGGGCCACTGAAGGATACGCAGTATTTT
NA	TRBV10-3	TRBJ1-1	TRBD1	CAISWDRRGTEAFF	TGTGCCATCAGTTGGGACAGGCGGGGAACTGAAGCTTTCTTT
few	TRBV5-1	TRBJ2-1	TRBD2	CASSLGTSGSNEQFF	TGCGCCAGCAGCCTTGGGACTAGCGGGAGTAATGAGCAGTTCTTC
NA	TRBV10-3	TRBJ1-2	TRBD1	CAIRPGQGGSGYTF	TGTGCCATCAGACCGGGACAGGGAGGGAGCGGCTACACCTTC
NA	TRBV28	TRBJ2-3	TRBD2	CASTPSRASGGSSTDTQYF	TGTGCCAGCACCCCTAGTAGGGCTAGCGGGGGGTCTAGCACAGATACGCAGTATTTT
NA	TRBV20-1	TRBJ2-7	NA	CSANHYEQYF	TGCAGTGCTAATCACTACGAGCAGTACTTC
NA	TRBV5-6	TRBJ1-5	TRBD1	CASSSQGDHNQPQHF	TGTGCCAGCAGCTCCCAGGGGGATCACAATCAGCCCCAGCATTTT
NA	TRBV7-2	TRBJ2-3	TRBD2	CASSLAGLAGSYGDTQYF	TGTGCCAGCAGCTTAGCGGGACTAGCGGGGAGCTACGGAGATACGCAGTATTTT
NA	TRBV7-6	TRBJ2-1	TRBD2	CASSLIAGATNEQFF	TGTGCCAGCAGCTTAATAGCGGGAGCAACGAATGAGCAGTTCTTC
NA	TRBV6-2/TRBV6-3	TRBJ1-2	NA	CASSQGFYGYTF	TGTGCCAGCAGTCAGGGATTCTATGGCTACACCTTC
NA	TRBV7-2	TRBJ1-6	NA	CASSLYNSPLHF	TGTGCCAGCAGCCTCTATAATTCACCCCTCCACTTT
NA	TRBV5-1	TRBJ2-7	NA	CASSFAQASHEQYF	TGCGCCAGCAGCTTCGCACAGGCTTCGCACGAGCAGTACTTC
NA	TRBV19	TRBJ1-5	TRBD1	CASAGQGLNQPQHF	TGTGCCAGTGCGGGACAGGGCCTTAATCAGCCCCAGCATTTT
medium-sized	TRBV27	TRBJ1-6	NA	CASSFSPTYNSPLHF	TGTGCCAGCAGTTTCTCCCCTACCTATAATTCACCCCTCCACTTT
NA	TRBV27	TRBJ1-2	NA	CASSPRRQHYGYTF	TGTGCCAGCAGTCCCAGGCGCCAGCACTATGGCTACACCTTC
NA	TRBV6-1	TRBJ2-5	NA	CASSEAMGEGGETQYF	TGTGCCAGCAGTGAAGCGATGGGGGAGGGGGGAGAGACCCAGTACTTC
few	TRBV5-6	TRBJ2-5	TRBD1	CASSLVLTGGQQETQYF	TGTGCCAGCAGCTTGGTTCTAACAGGGGGCCAACAAGAGACCCAGTACTTC
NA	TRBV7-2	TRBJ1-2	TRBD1	CASSPPGQINYGYTF	TGTGCCAGCAGCCCCCCGGGACAGATAAACTATGGCTACACCTTC
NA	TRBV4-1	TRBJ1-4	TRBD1	CASSRDRGRLTNEKLFF	TGCGCCAGCAGCCGCGACAGGGGGCGGTTAACTAATGAAAAACTGTTTTTT
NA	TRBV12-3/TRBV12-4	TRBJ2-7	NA	CASSVTGNYEQYF	TGTGCCAGCAGTGTAACGGGGAACTACGAGCAGTACTTC
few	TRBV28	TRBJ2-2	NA	CASAGQANTGELFF	TGTGCCAGCGCTGGGCAGGCGAACACCGGGGAGCTGTTTTTT
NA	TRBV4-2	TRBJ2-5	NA	CASSQDGGSQETQYF	TGTGCCAGCAGCCAAGATGGGGGCAGTCAAGAGACCCAGTACTTC
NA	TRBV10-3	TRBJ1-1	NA	CAISEPAVNTEAFF	TGTGCCATCAGTGAGCCGGCGGTAAACACTGAAGCTTTCTTT
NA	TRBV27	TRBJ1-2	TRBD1	CASSAVGERGQRGYTF	TGTGCCAGCAGCGCAGTTGGGGAGAGGGGGCAAAGGGGCTACACCTTC
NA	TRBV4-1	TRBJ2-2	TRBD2	CASSHGLAGGATGELFF	TGCGCCAGCAGCCACGGACTAGCGGGGGGGGCCACCGGGGAGCTGTTTTTT
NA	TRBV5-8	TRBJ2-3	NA	CASSWRDPDTQYF	TGTGCCAGCAGCTGGCGGGATCCAGATACGCAGTATTTT
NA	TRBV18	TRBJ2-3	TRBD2	CASSPSLAGIADTQYF	TGTGCCAGCTCACCATCCCTAGCGGGGATCGCAGATACGCAGTATTTT
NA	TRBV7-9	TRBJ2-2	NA	CASSLDIGELFF	TGTGCCAGCAGCTTAGATATCGGGGAGCTGTTTTTT
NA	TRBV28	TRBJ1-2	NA	CASEGPDSLTNYGYTF	TGTGCCAGCGAAGGACCCGACAGCCTTACTAACTATGGCTACACCTTC
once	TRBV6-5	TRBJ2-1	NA	CASSYRWEAYNEQFF	TGTGCCAGCAGTTACAGGTGGGAGGCCTACAATGAGCAGTTCTTC
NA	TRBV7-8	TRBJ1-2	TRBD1	CASSPTGGNYGYTF	TGTGCCAGCAGCCCGACAGGGGGGAACTATGGCTACACCTTC
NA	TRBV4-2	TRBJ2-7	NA	CASSLQRNPYEQYF	TGTGCCAGCAGCCTTCAGCGGAACCCCTACGAGCAGTACTTC
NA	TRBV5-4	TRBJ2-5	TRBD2	CASSFGLGETQYF	TGTGCCAGCAGCTTCGGACTAGGAGAGACCCAGTACTTC
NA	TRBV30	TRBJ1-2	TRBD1	CAWSFGSGTGRGTNYGYTF	TGTGCCTGGAGTTTCGGATCCGGGACAGGACGCGGGACTAACTATGGCTACACCTTC
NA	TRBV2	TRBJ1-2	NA	CARQPQADYGYTF	TGTGCCAGACAACCCCAGGCAGACTATGGCTACACCTTC
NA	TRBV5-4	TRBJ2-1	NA	CASGGGHTTLRDEQFF	TGTGCCAGCGGCGGCGGTCATACAACCTTACGGGATGAGCAGTTCTTC
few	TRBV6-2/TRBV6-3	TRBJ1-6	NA	CASSSIREDSPLHF	TGTGCCAGCAGTTCTATCAGGGAGGATTCACCCCTCCACTTT
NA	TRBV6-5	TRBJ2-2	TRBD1	CASSYLQGANTGELFF	TGTGCCAGCAGTTACCTACAGGGGGCGAACACCGGGGAGCTGTTTTTT
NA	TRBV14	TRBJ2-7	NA	CASSQLSYEQYF	TGTGCCAGCAGCCAACTCTCCTACGAGCAGTACTTC
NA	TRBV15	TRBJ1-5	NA	CATSRGGEDQPQHF	TGTGCCACCAGCAGAGGAGGGGAGGATCAGCCCCAGCATTTT
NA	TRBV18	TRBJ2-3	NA	CASSATVQGTDTQYF	TGTGCCAGCTCGGCGACAGTCCAAGGCACAGATACGCAGTATTTT
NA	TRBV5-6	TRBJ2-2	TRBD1	CASSMDRSTGELFF	TGTGCCAGCAGCATGGACAGGTCCACCGGGGAGCTGTTTTTT